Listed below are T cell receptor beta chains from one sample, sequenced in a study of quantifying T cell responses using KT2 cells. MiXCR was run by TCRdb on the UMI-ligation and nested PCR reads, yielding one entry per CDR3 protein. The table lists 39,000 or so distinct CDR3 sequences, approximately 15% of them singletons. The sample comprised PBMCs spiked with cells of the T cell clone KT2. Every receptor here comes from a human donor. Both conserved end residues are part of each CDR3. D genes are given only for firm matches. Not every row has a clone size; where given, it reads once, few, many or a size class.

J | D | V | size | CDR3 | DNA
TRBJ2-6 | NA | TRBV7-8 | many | CASSLSGVPGANVLTF | TGTGCCAGCAGCTTATCTGGTGTACCTGGGGCCAACGTCCTGACTTTC
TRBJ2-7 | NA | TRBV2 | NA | CASSGTYEQYF | TGTGCCAGCAGTGGGACGTACGAGCAGTACTTC
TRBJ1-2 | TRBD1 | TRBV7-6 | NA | CASSPGQGGGYTF | TGTGCCAGCAGCCCCGGACAGGGGGGAGGCTACACCTTC
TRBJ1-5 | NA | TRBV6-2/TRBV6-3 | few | CASSYQAINQPQHF | TGTGCCAGCAGTTACCAGGCAATCAATCAGCCCCAGCATTTT
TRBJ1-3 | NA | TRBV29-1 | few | CSARQNSGNTIYF | TGCAGCGCCCGACAGAACTCTGGAAACACCATATATTTT
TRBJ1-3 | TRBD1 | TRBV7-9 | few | CASSQRDRGPGNTIYF | TGTGCCAGCAGCCAACGGGACAGGGGGCCTGGAAACACCATATATTTT
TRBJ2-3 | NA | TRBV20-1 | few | CSARSLQGAGYTDTQYF | TGCAGTGCTAGATCCTTACAGGGAGCGGGATACACAGATACGCAGTATTTT
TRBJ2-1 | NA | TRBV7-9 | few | CASSLLGDEQFF | TGTGCCAGCAGCCTCCTGGGGGATGAGCAGTTCTTC
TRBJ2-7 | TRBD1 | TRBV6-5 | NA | CASESYGTGGREQYF | TGTGCCAGCGAATCCTACGGGACAGGGGGCCGGGAGCAGTACTTC
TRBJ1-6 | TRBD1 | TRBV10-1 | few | CASSGQGNSPLHF | TGCGCCAGCTCTGGACAGGGGAATTCACCCCTCCACTTT
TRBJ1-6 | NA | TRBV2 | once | CASSVGGTPLHF | TGTGCCAGCAGTGTCGGCGGAACACCCCTCCACTTT
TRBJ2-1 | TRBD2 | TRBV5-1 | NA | CASSLPTSRSLPSYNEQFF | TGCGCCAGCAGCTTACCGACTAGCCGCTCCTTACCCTCCTACAATGAGCAGTTCTTC
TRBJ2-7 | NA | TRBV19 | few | CATSVGRTPAGQYF | TGTGCCACCTCGGTTGGGCGGACCCCGGCAGGGCAGTACTTC
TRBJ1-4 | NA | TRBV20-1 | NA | CSASVPGAHQNEKLFF | TGCAGTGCTAGTGTGCCGGGGGCGCATCAAAATGAAAAACTGTTTTTT
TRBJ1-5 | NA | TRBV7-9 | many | CASSLAGGGQPQHF | TGTGCCAGCAGCTTAGCAGGTGGGGGGCAGCCCCAGCATTTT
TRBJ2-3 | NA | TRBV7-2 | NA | CASSPGLISTDTQYF | TGTGCCAGCAGCCCGGGACTTATATCCACAGATACGCAGTATTTT
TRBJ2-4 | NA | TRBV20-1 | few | CSARGHSVAKNIQYF | TGCAGTGCTAGAGGACACTCGGTAGCCAAAAACATTCAGTACTTC
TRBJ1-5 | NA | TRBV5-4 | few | CASSFGGGVGQPQHF | TGTGCCAGCAGCTTTGGGGGGGGCGTGGGCCAGCCCCAGCATTTT
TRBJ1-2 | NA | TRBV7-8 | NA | CASSLANEEYGYTF | TGTGCCAGCAGCCTCGCTAACGAGGAGTATGGCTACACCTTC
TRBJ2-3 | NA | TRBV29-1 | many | CSVQTGGTQYF | TGCAGCGTTCAAACTGGGGGGACGCAGTATTTT
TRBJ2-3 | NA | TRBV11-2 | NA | CASSLVRAATDTQYF | TGTGCCAGCAGCTTAGTGCGCGCGGCCACAGATACGCAGTATTTT
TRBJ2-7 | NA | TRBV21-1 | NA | CASSKVWTGTGGTSGNFLYEQYF | TGTGCCAGCAGCAAAGTATGGACCGGGACAGGGGGGACTAGCGGGAATTTTTTGTACGAGCAGTACTTC
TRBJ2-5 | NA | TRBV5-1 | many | CASRIEAIETQYF | TGCGCCAGCAGGATAGAAGCGATTGAGACCCAGTACTTC
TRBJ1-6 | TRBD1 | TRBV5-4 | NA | CASSRQGSPLHF | TGTGCCAGCAGTCGACAGGGGTCACCCCTCCACTTT
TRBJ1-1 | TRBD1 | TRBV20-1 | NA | CSARDYRGQGDTEAFF | TGCAGTGCTAGAGATTATCGTGGACAGGGGGACACTGAAGCTTTCTTT
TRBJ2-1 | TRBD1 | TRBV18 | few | CASSPLGQATYNEQFF | TGTGCCAGCTCACCACTCGGACAGGCTACCTACAATGAGCAGTTCTTC
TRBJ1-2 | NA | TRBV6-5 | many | CASSMTTGTNYGYTF | TGTGCCAGCAGTATGACTACAGGGACTAACTATGGCTACACCTTC
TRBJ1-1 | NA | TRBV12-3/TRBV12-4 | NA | CASVWGGTEAFF | TGTGCCAGCGTTTGGGGAGGCACTGAAGCTTTCTTT
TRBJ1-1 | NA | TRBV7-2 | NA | CASSSRPFPNTEAFF | TGTGCCAGCAGCTCGCGGCCTTTCCCGAACACTGAAGCTTTCTTT
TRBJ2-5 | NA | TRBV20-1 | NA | CSASGQETQYF | TGCAGTGCTAGCGGCCAGGAGACCCAGTACTTC
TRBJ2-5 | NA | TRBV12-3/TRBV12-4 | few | CASSFLAGIQETQYF | TGTGCCAGCAGTTTCCTGGCGGGAATACAAGAGACCCAGTACTTC
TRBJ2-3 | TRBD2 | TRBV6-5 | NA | CASSYGLAGDTQYF | TGTGCCAGCAGTTACGGACTAGCGGGAGATACGCAGTATTTT
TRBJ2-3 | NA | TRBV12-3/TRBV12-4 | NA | CASSFSEREDTQYF | TGTGCCAGCAGTTTTAGCGAACGAGAGGATACGCAGTATTTT
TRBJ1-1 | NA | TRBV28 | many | CASSRTVMNTEAFF | TGTGCCAGCAGTCGAACAGTGATGAACACTGAAGCTTTCTTT
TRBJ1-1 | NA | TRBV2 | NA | CASSEARGTEAFF | TGTGCCAGCAGTGAAGCCAGGGGCACTGAAGCTTTCTTT
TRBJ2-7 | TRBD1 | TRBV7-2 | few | CASSPSGRGLIEQYF | TGTGCCAGCAGCCCTAGTGGCAGGGGGCTAATCGAGCAGTACTTC
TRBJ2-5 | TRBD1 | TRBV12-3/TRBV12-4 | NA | CASNTDRVPETQYF | TGTGCCAGCAACACTGACAGGGTTCCCGAGACCCAGTACTTC
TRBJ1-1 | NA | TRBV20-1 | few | CSEGGTEAFF | TGCAGTGAGGGGGGCACTGAAGCTTTCTTT
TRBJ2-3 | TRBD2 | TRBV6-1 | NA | CASGPGTSGFSSTDTQYF | TGTGCCAGCGGGCCCGGGACTAGCGGTTTCTCTAGCACAGATACGCAGTATTTT
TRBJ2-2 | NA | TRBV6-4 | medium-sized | CASSAGDTGELFF | TGTGCCAGCAGTGCAGGGGACACCGGGGAGCTGTTTTTT
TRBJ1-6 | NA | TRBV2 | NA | CASSGQSINNSPLHF | TGTGCCAGCAGTGGACAGTCGATTAATAATTCACCCCTCCACTTT
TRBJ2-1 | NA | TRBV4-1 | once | CASSQPGSRPYNEQFF | TGCGCCAGCAGCCAACCGGGGAGCAGGCCCTACAATGAGCAGTTCTTC
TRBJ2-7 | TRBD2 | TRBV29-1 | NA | CSVEDDLAESYEQYF | TGCAGCGTTGAAGATGACCTAGCGGAGAGCTACGAGCAGTACTTC
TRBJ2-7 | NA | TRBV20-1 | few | CSSSTLRWESSYEQYF | TGCAGTTCCAGTACCCTGCGGTGGGAGAGCTCCTACGAGCAGTACTTC
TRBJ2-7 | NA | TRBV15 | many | CATSRDLRVSPYEQYF | TGTGCCACCAGCAGAGATCTTAGAGTCAGTCCCTACGAGCAGTACTTC
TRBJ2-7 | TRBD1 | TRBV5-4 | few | CASSLGDRTYEQYF | TGTGCCAGCAGCTTGGGGGACAGAACCTACGAGCAGTACTTC
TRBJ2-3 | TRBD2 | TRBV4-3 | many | CASSLGPSGRASDTQYF | TGCGCCAGCAGCCTGGGGCCGAGCGGGAGGGCCTCCGATACGCAGTATTTT